The present T cell receptor (beta chain) was sequenced within a study of CD8 T cells in acute hepatitis C reinfection. Remarks on this clone: Its cognate antigen is unknown.

Time point described: naive CD8 control sorted from an acute-time-point sample. Study-wide results and limits: No group differed significantly in the high NS3-1073 repertoire diversity. TRBV04 and TRBV06 were preferentially used in all groups, not explained by naive pool overrepresentation. CDR3 sequences shared with other epitopes were rare.

Germline V gene data show CDR1 as SGHKS and CDR2 as YYEKEE (reference sequence). The CDR3 extends over 16 amino acids. Trimming shortened V by 4 bases and J by 0 bases, and 13 bases separated the two germline ends. TCRdb's table, derived via immunoSEQ multiplex PCR, lists solely in-frame clones and lacks some. The sample carries about 38,000 clones, approximately 87% recorded once. The chain uses TRBV5-5 and TRBJ2-2; D is possibly TRBD2 (5 bases). Material for sequencing was naive CD8+ T cells from PBMCs. This clonotype was obtained from a man aged 25 to 40 with chronic hepatitis C. CDR3 nucleotides: TGTGCCAGCAGCCCATCGGCAGCGGCGAACACCGGGGAGCTGTTTTTT. Translated, it gives CASSPSAAANTGELFF. Complete variable domain (other parts from reference TRBV5-5 and TRBJ2-2): DAGVTQSPTHLIKTRGQQVTLRCSPISGHKSVSWYQQVLGQGPQFIFQYYEKEERGRGNFPDRFSARQFPNYSSELNVNALLLGDSALYLCASSPSAAANTGELFFGEGSRLTVL.